The 25 T cell receptor beta chains below were found in one sample sequenced in a study of OX40 agonist ivuxolimab in advanced cancers. TCRdb's copy holds only in-frame clones and misses some; the assay was immunoSEQ multiplex PCR. This table has about 100,000 clones, approximately 89% appearing once. This material consisted of CD4+ or CD8+ T cells sorted from blood, taken in a trial of the OX40 agonist ivuxolimab. Every receptor here comes from an adult with an advanced solid tumor such as melanoma, head and neck, liver or kidney cancer.

The chain carries TRBV28 and TRBJ2-7, with 8 positions matching TRBD2. This CDR3 is built from 14 residues. Per the germline V gene, CDR1 is MDHEN and CDR2 is SYDVKM. V was pared by 7 bases and J by 0 bases, with 5 bases of the junction left unmatched. The CDR3 spells CASIASGSSYEQYF. In nucleotides, the CDR3 is TGTGCCAGCATCGCAAGCGGGAGCTCCTACGAGCAGTACTTC.

The CDR3 DNA is TGTGCCAGCAGCCCCGGGGGTAGCGGTCGAAGATATGAGCAGTTCTTC. It yields the protein CASSPGGSGRRYEQFF. This chain links TRBV11-2 with TRBJ2-1, with D possibly being TRBD2 (6 bases). This CDR3 spans 16 amino acids. V lost 5 bases and J lost 8, with 22 bases in between. Germline values: CDR1 SGHAT, CDR2 FQNNGV.

This clone was observed a single time. The chain recombines TRBV5-4 with TRBJ2-2; a possible D gene is TRBD1 (6 bases). The V end lost 3 bases, the J end lost 0 bases, and 21 bases lay between the germline ends. CDR3 size: 19 residues. The germline V gene has CDR1 SGHNT and CDR2 YYREEE (reference sequence). CDR3 in amino acids: CASSYMSLTGFANTGELFF. As DNA, the CDR3 is TGTGCCAGCAGCTACATGTCCCTTACAGGGTTCGCGAACACCGGGGAGCTGTTTTTT. The whole variable domain, filled in from reference TRBV5-4 and TRBJ2-2, reads ETGVTQSPTHLIKTRGQQVTLRCSSQSGHNTVSWYQQALGQGPQFIFQYYREEENGRGNFPPRFSGLQFPNYSSELNVNALELDDSALYLCASSYMSLTGFANTGELFFGEGSRLTVL.

V usage is TRBV2 and J usage is TRBJ1-1, with a possible D match to TRBD1 (6 bases). From germline, CDR1 is SNHLY and CDR2 FYNNEI. Trimming stripped 4 bases from V and 6 bases from J, with 15 bases between. This CDR3 contains 14 residues. CDR3 region: CASSVFRGRPEAFF. For the CDR3, the DNA is TGTGCCAGCAGTGTATTCAGGGGTAGACCTGAAGCTTTCTTT.

The rearrangement joins TRBV18 to TRBJ1-1; no firm D call. The CDR3 sequence is 14 residues long. Trimming removed 4 bases from V and 0 bases from J, with 9 bases in between. Germline values: CDR1 KGHSH, CDR2 LQKENI. The CDR3 DNA is TGTGCCAGCTCACTGGACCGAATGAACACTGAAGCTTTCTTT. As protein: CASSLDRMNTEAFF.

The rearrangement links TRBV27 to TRBJ2-7; D is uncertain. V lost 0 bases, J lost 6 bases, and 12 bases lay in between. The CDR3 covers 14 residues. The germline V gene has CDR1 MNHEY and CDR2 SMNVEV (reference sequence). CDR3 amino acids: CASSLSRSGFEQYF. CDR3 nucleotide sequence: TGTGCCAGCAGTTTATCGAGATCCGGGTTCGAGCAGTACTTC.

The rearrangement links TRBV28 to TRBJ2-4; D ambiguous. The CDR3 is made up of 14 amino acids. V was pared by 5 bases and J by 0 bases, with 8 bases between. Germline V lookup: CDR1 MDHEN, CDR2 SYDVKM. CDR3 in amino acids: CASSPGLAKNIQYF. CDR3 DNA: TGTGCCAGCAGTCCCGGCTTAGCCAAAAACATTCAGTACTTC.

The chain recombines TRBV5-6 with TRBJ1-4, with 7 bases lining up with TRBD1. The J segment lost 6 bases and the V segment lost 0 bases, leaving 11 bases of the junction unmatched. The germline gives CDR1 SGHDT, CDR2 YYEEEE. The CDR3 spans 17 residues. The CDR3 sequence is CASSLGRGRFWDEKLFF. The CDR3 DNA sequence: TGTGCCAGCAGCTTGGGAAGGGGGCGCTTCTGGGATGAAAAACTGTTTTTT.

V usage is TRBV5-6 and J usage is TRBJ1-1, with 11 bases that match TRBD1. With 4 bases clipped from V and 3 bases from J, the junction kept 8 bases outside the gene matches. Germline lookup yields CDR1 SGHDT and CDR2 YYEEEE. This CDR3 spans 16 amino acids. The CDR3 spells CASSKWTGGAYTEAFF. CDR3 bases: TGTGCCAGCAGCAAGTGGACAGGGGGCGCTTACACTGAAGCTTTCTTT.

The chain has TRBV28 and TRBJ1-5; D perhaps matches TRBD1 (5 bases). The ends were cut back, 2 bases at V and 7 bases at J, with 12 bases in the middle. There are 14 residues in the CDR3. Germline V gene lookup returns CDR1 MDHEN and CDR2 SYDVKM. Written as DNA, the CDR3 is TGTGCCAGCAGTTTAGGGCAGGGAGGACAGCCCCAGCATTTT. This codes for CASSLGQGGQPQHF. Combining the CDR3 with reference TRBV28 and TRBJ1-5 gives the whole variable domain DVKVTQSSRYLVKRTGEKVFLECVQDMDHENMFWYRQDPGLGLRLIYFSYDVKMKEKGDIPEGYSVSREKKERFSLILESASTNQTSMYLCASSLGQGGQPQHFGDGTRLSIL.

The chain couples TRBV5-1 to TRBJ2-3, with D perhaps TRBD1 (5 bases). Trimming shortened V by 4 bases and J by 0 bases, and 9 bases separated the two germline ends. The CDR3 is made up of 14 amino acids. Germline V gene lookup returns CDR1 SGHRS and CDR2 YFSETQ. Here the CDR3 DNA reads TGCGCCAGCAGCCAGGGTACTAGCACAGATACGCAGTATTTT. Its protein is CASSQGTSTDTQYF.

This chain uses TRBV30 with TRBJ1-1; D uncertain. The CDR3 runs to 13 residues. CDR1 GTSNPN and CDR2 SVGIG come from the germline V gene (reference sequence). The germline V and J ends were trimmed by 1 base and 3 bases, with 9 bases remaining between them. CDR3 amino acids: CAWSEARHTEAFF. The CDR3 DNA is TGTGCCTGGAGTGAGGCTAGACACACTGAAGCTTTCTTT.

This chain uses TRBV4-2 with TRBJ2-2; D may be TRBD2 (5 bases). CDR1 and CDR2 from the germline V gene are LGHNA and YNFKEQ. This CDR3 spans 14 amino acids. V shed 0 bases and J shed 7 bases, with 9 bases lying between them. This CDR3 reads CASSQDGVSGELFF. The DNA of the CDR3 is TGTGCCAGCAGCCAAGACGGGGTCAGCGGGGAGCTGTTTTTT.

The chain has TRBV7-2 and TRBJ2-1; D gene uncertain. V was shortened by 4 bases and J by 7 bases, with 11 bases between the two germline ends. Germline V gives CDR1 SGHTA, CDR2 FQGNSA. This CDR3 is built from 13 residues. This chain's CDR3 is CASSSPSVNEQFF. CDR3 coding DNA: TGTGCCAGCAGCTCTCCATCCGTGAATGAGCAGTTCTTC.

The chain joins TRBV19 to TRBJ1-5, with D possibly TRBD1 on 6 matching bases. The germline V gene encodes CDR1 LNHDA and CDR2 SQIVND (reference sequence). The CDR3 consists of 14 residues. V was shortened by 10 bases and J by 2 bases, with 15 bases between the two germline ends. The CDR3 bases are TGTGCCACCCACGACAGGTTAGGCAATCAGCCCCAGCATTTT. This encodes CATHDRLGNQPQHF.

This clone was found a few times. The rearrangement joins TRBV27 to TRBJ1-1, with 7 positions matching TRBD1. Germline V gene sequence: CDR1 MNHEY, CDR2 SMNVEV (reference sequence). The CDR3 is 15 residues long. With V trimmed by 6 bases and J by 0 bases, 7 bases remained unmatched. The CDR3 is CASRLTGTVNTEAFF. Here the CDR3 DNA reads TGTGCCAGCAGGCTAACCGGGACAGTGAACACTGAAGCTTTCTTT.

This clone was recorded a few times. The rearrangement links TRBV7-9 to TRBJ1-4, with 7 bases that match TRBD1. V trimming: 5 bases; J trimming: 13 bases; junction bases outside the gene matches: 13. Germline V lookup: CDR1 SEHNR, CDR2 FQNEAQ (reference sequence). This CDR3 comprises 14 residues. The CDR3 DNA reads TGTGCCAGCAGCCCCCAATCCCAGACAGGGCTACTGTTTTTT. This gives the protein CASSPQSQTGLLFF.

J is TRBJ2-3 and V is TRBV28, with 9 bases lining up with TRBD2. This CDR3 region has 16 residues. With 5 bases clipped from V and 5 bases from J, the junction kept 11 bases outside the gene matches. From germline, CDR1 is MDHEN and CDR2 SYDVKM. The CDR3 DNA reads TGTGCCAGCAGTGAGGTCGGGCGGGAGGGGAGAGATACGCAGTATTTT. Amino acids: CASSEVGREGRDTQYF.

The rearrangement uses TRBV28 and TRBJ2-7; D perhaps matches TRBD2 (6 bases). CDR1 and CDR2 from the germline V gene are MDHEN and SYDVKM. The CDR3 is 14 residues long. Deletions cut 5 bases from V and 4 bases from J, with 15 bases between. The CDR3 loop reads CASSVVERVYEQYF. In nucleotides, the CDR3 is TGTGCCAGCAGTGTTGTGGAGCGGGTGTACGAGCAGTACTTC.

This chain connects TRBV28 to TRBJ2-3; 9 bases are shared with TRBD1. From germline, CDR1 is MDHEN and CDR2 SYDVKM. The CDR3 spans 16 residues. V shed 6 bases and J 3 bases; nucleotides not matched to a gene: 10. The CDR3 nucleotides are TGTGCCAGCAGACCCCTTCCGGACAGGGGTACAGATACGCAGTATTTT. Its translation: CASRPLPDRGTDTQYF.

In its sample, this clone was seen once. This chain links TRBV5-1 with TRBJ2-5; no firm D call. Looked up from germline, CDR1 is SGHRS and CDR2 is YFSETQ. With 4 bases removed from V and 2 bases from J, the gap between germline ends came to 9 bases. The CDR3 runs 13 residues. CDR3 nucleotide sequence: TGCGCCAGCAGCCCGAGCGCTCAAGAGACCCAGTACTTC. It codes for CASSPSAQETQYF.

The gene calls are TRBV5-6 and TRBJ2-7; 12 nucleotides align to TRBD2. Germline trimming cut 2 bases from V and 5 bases from J; bases unmatched to any gene: 8. Germline V gene lookup returns CDR1 SGHDT and CDR2 YYEEEE. This CDR3 region has 16 residues. DNA of the CDR3: TGTGCCAGCAGCTTTCGAATACTAGCGGGAGGAAACGAGCAGTACTTC. It encodes CASSFRILAGGNEQYF.

The chain recombines TRBV2 with TRBJ2-7; D may be TRBD1 (6 bases). The V end lost 2 bases, the J end lost 3 bases, and 14 bases lay between the germline ends. The CDR3 contains 15 residues. Per germline, CDR1 SNHLY and CDR2 FYNNEI. The CDR3, as DNA: TGTGCCAGCAGTGAAACAGGGTACTATGGCTACGAGCAGTACTTC. Protein: CASSETGYYGYEQYF.

This chain uses TRBV28 with TRBJ1-1; no clear D gene. Germline loops: CDR1 MDHEN, CDR2 SYDVKM. V was cut by 7 bases and J by 3 bases, with 12 bases left in between. This CDR3 region has 13 residues. The CDR3 sequence is CASKGRHYTEAFF. The CDR3 DNA sequence: TGTGCCAGCAAGGGCAGGCACTACACTGAAGCTTTCTTT.

This clone was found once. This chain connects TRBV19 to TRBJ1-1; no reliable D call. Looked up from germline, CDR1 is LNHDA and CDR2 is SQIVND (reference sequence). Trimming cost V 1 base and J 6 bases, with 15 bases left between them. This CDR3 has 15 amino acids. CDR3 DNA sequence: TGTGCCAGTAGTATAGTGGCCGGGGTGAGCGCTGAAGCTTTCTTT. This translates into CASSIVAGVSAEAFF.